The 19 T cell receptor beta chains below come from one sample, sequenced in a study of T cells of healthy individuals. From the 5' RACE reads, TCRdb called clonotypes with MiXCR, one entry per CDR3 protein. The table has more than 60,000 distinct CDR3 sequences, 15% to 20% seen once. All receptors derive from a human donor in good health.

This clonotype is termed medium-sized. The chain couples TRBV20-1 to TRBJ2-7, with TRBD1 identical over 9 bases. Germline V CDR1 and CDR2: DFQATT, SNEGSKA (reference sequence). CDR3 length equals 15 residues. The ends lost 4 bases at V and 4 bases at J; junction bases unmatched: 11. CDR3 sequence reads: CSANPGVGQGYEQYF. The CDR3, as DNA: TGCAGTGCTAACCCCGGTGTAGGACAGGGGTACGAGCAGTACTTC.

This clonotype counts as medium-sized. The J gene is TRBJ1-2, the V gene TRBV6-5; 12 bases fit TRBD1. This CDR3 comprises 15 residues. Losses at the gene ends were 2 bases for V and 5 bases for J; bases not matched to a gene: 3. CDR1 and CDR2 from the germline V gene are MNHEY and SVGAGI. CDR3 loop: CASSYRGQGAYGYTF. The CDR3 DNA reads TGTGCCAGCAGTTACAGGGGACAGGGGGCATATGGCTACACCTTC.

In its sample, this clonotype was seen many times. This chain joins TRBV4-1 and TRBJ2-1; 9 nucleotides agree with TRBD2. The V gene end was trimmed by 0 bases and the J gene end by 3 bases; junction bases not matched to a gene: 6. CDR3 length: 17 residues. Looked up from germline, CDR1 is MGHRA and CDR2 is YSYEKL. The CDR3 DNA reads TGCGCCAGCAGCCAAGACCCTAGCGGGGTCGGCTACAATGAGCAGTTCTTC. Encoded protein: CASSQDPSGVGYNEQFF.

This clonotype has a count of ten or more. The chain employs TRBV21-1 and TRBJ1-2. TRBV21-1 is deemed a pseudogene. CDR3 length: 14 amino acids. Written as DNA, the CDR3 is TGTGCCTACACTAGCCGGGTTATGAACTATGGCTACACCTTC. Translating gives CAYTSRVMNYGYTF.

The V and J genes are TRBV6-5 and TRBJ2-3; 7 bases are shared with TRBD2. Germline CDR1 MNHEY, CDR2 SVGAGI. Trimming at V came to 7 bases and at J to 1 base, leaving 2 bases not matched to a gene. CDR3 length equals 13 residues. Here the CDR3 reads CASTLAGTDTQYF. For the CDR3, the DNA is TGTGCCAGCACTCTAGCGGGCACAGATACGCAGTATTTT.

V usage is TRBV4-1 and J usage is TRBJ1-5; D is undetermined. CDR3 length: 16 amino acids. Germline loops: CDR1 MGHRA, CDR2 YSYEKL. V shed 0 bases and J shed 3 bases, with 12 bases lying between them. The CDR3 sequence is CASSQDRAGVNQPQHF. The CDR3 DNA reads as TGCGCCAGCAGCCAAGATCGAGCAGGCGTCAATCAGCCCCAGCATTTT.

This clonotype occurred a few times. The chain uses TRBV5-1 and TRBJ2-1; the match to TRBD2 covers 7 bases. There are 14 residues in the CDR3. Per the germline V gene, CDR1 is SGHRS and CDR2 is YFSETQ. Trimming at V came to 0 bases and at J to 8 bases, leaving 5 bases not matched to a gene. CDR3 in DNA: TGCGCCAGCAGCTTGGCGGGAGGAGTCTATGAGCAGTTCTTC. It yields the protein CASSLAGGVYEQFF. Filled out from reference TRBV5-1 and TRBJ2-1, the complete variable domain reads KAGVTQTPRYLIKTRGQQVTLSCSPISGHRSVSWYQQTPGQGLQFLFEYFSETQRNKGNFPGRFSGRQFSNSRSEMNVSTLELGDSALYLCASSLAGGVYEQFFGPGTRLTVL.

The rearrangement links TRBV20-1 to TRBJ2-1; weak D call: TRBD2 (5 bases). The CDR3 loop spans 14 amino acids. Germline V gives CDR1 DFQATT, CDR2 SNEGSKA (reference sequence). V lost 6 bases, J lost 4 bases, and 16 bases lay in between. CDR3 residues: CSAPPLADYNEQFF. The CDR3 DNA sequence: TGCAGTGCACCCCCCCTAGCAGATTACAATGAGCAGTTCTTC.

In this sample, this clonotype turned up a few times. CDR3 sequence reads: CASSQPDRVSPLHF. The DNA for the CDR3 is TGCGCCAGCAGCCAACCCGACAGGGTTTCACCCCTCCACTTT. This sequence joins TRBV4-1 and TRBJ1-6; 7 bases match TRBD1. With 2 bases clipped from V and 9 bases from J, the junction kept 4 bases outside the gene matches. This CDR3 is 14 amino acids long. The germline gives CDR1 MGHRA, CDR2 YSYEKL.

In its sample, this clonotype was seen many times. V is TRBV10-3 and J is TRBJ1-1, with D possibly matching TRBD1 (6 bases). CDR1 and CDR2 (germline): ENHRY, SYGVKD. The germline V and J ends were trimmed by 5 bases and 7 bases, with 23 bases remaining between them. This CDR3 is 16 amino acids long. CDR3: CAISPGGGGVGGEAFF. In DNA form, the CDR3 reads TGTGCCATCAGTCCCGGTGGGGGGGGCGTAGGTGGTGAAGCTTTCTTT.

A note on this clonotype: A much larger clone lies a single base off, so this may be a read error. The chain employs TRBV27 and TRBJ2-3; weak D call: TRBD2 (5 bases). Germline lookup yields CDR1 MNHEY and CDR2 SMNVEV (reference sequence). The CDR3 is made up of 14 amino acids. CDR3 region: CAGSSERVTDTQYF. CDR3 nucleotide sequence: TGTGCCGGCAGTTCCGAGAGGGTCACAGATACGCAGTATTTT.

CDR3 coding DNA: TGTGCCAGCAGCGTAGGGACAGGGGGTGACTATGGCTACACCTTC. Protein product: CASSVGTGGDYGYTF. J is TRBJ1-2 and V is TRBV9; 10 bases are shared with TRBD1. CDR1 is SGDLS and CDR2 is YYNGEE in the germline V gene. CDR3 size: 15 residues. V lost 0 bases, J lost 3 bases, and 2 bases stayed unmatched.

Ten or more counts support this clonotype. This rearrangement joins TRBV5-1 to TRBJ2-1; 7 bases agree with TRBD2. Trimming cost V 4 bases and J 3 bases; bases outside gene matches: 19. This CDR3 is 19 amino acids long. Germline V gene sequence: CDR1 SGHRS, CDR2 YFSETQ. The CDR3 loop reads CASSPSLDWPAGRYNEQFF. CDR3 DNA: TGCGCCAGCAGCCCTTCCTTAGACTGGCCAGCGGGGCGCTACAATGAGCAGTTCTTC.

Points on this clonotype: It may be a read error: a sequence one base away is much more abundant. The genes are TRBV12-3 or TRBV12-4 and TRBJ2-6; no reliable D call. This CDR3 has 15 amino acids. CDR3 sequence reads: CASSPSVSWANVLTF. Here the CDR3 DNA reads TGTGCCAGCAGTCCTTCAGTCTCTTGGGCCAACGTCCTGACTTTC.

This chain joins TRBV6-5 and TRBJ1-5; 8 positions agree with TRBD1. Germline lookup yields CDR1 MNHEY and CDR2 SVGAGI. With 3 bases clipped from V and 7 bases from J, the junction kept 5 bases outside the gene matches. The CDR3 is 14 amino acids. CDR3 bases: TGTGCCAGCAGTTATGCAGGGGGCGGACAGCCCCAGCATTTT. It specifies CASSYAGGGQPQHF.

V is TRBV6-2 or TRBV6-3 and J is TRBJ2-5, with D maybe TRBD1 (6 bases). V dropped 5 bases and J dropped 1 base, with 14 bases sitting between them. The germline gives CDR1 MNHEY, CDR2 SVGEGT. CDR3 length: 15 amino acids. The CDR3 sequence: CASSPTWTVQETQYF. In nucleotides, the CDR3 is TGTGCCAGCAGTCCGACCTGGACAGTCCAAGAGACCCAGTACTTC.

In this sample, this clonotype turned up many times. The genes are TRBV5-1 and TRBJ2-1; D remains ambiguous. V was pared by 5 bases and J by 1 base, with 7 bases between. CDR3 size: 13 residues. Germline V lookup: CDR1 SGHRS, CDR2 YFSETQ. In DNA form, the CDR3 reads TGCGCCAGCAGTCGAGAATCCTACAATGAGCAGTTCTTC. It yields the protein CASSRESYNEQFF.

This chain connects TRBV9 to TRBJ2-1, with 7 nucleotides matching TRBD2. Germline trimming cut 0 bases from V and 7 bases from J; bases unmatched to any gene: 4. Germline V gene lookup returns CDR1 SGDLS and CDR2 YYNGEE. The CDR3 extends over 14 amino acids. The CDR3 loop is CASSVVPAGNEQFF. DNA of the CDR3: TGTGCCAGCAGCGTAGTCCCAGCGGGGAATGAGCAGTTCTTC.

The chain joins TRBV7-9 to TRBJ2-7, with 14 bases matching TRBD2. Trimming at V came to 5 bases and at J to 5 bases, leaving 8 bases not matched to a gene. CDR3 length: 16 residues. Germline V lookup: CDR1 SEHNR, CDR2 FQNEAQ (reference sequence). CDR3 residues: CASSPGLAGVGNEQYF. CDR3 DNA sequence: TGTGCCAGCAGCCCGGGACTAGCGGGAGTCGGGAACGAGCAGTACTTC. The full variable domain, in which reference TRBV7-9 and TRBJ2-7 provide the parts outside the CDR3, is DTGVSQNPRHKITKRGQNVTFRCDPISEHNRLYWYRQTLGQGPEFLTYFQNEAQLEKSRLLSDRFSAERPKGSFSTLEIQRTEQGDSAMYLCASSPGLAGVGNEQYFGPGTRLTVT.